The 31 T cell receptor beta chains below come from one sample, sequenced in a study of T cell repertoires in cytomegalovirus infection. TCRdb processed the reads anew with MiXCR; each CDR3 protein has one entry. The data contain almost 300,000 distinct CDR3 sequences, 8% to 10% of them singletons. The sequencing input was PBMCs. Receptors originate from a human donor in good health (CMV status not recorded). Some clones in this sample may be carry-over from other donors' samples.

This clonotype was seen only a few times. V and J are TRBV6-1 and TRBJ2-3, with 8 positions matching TRBD2. J was trimmed by 4 bases and V by 5 bases; bases with no gene match: 5. Germline V gene lookup returns CDR1 MNHNS and CDR2 SASEGT. CDR3 length: 14 amino acids. Written as DNA, the CDR3 is TGTGCCAGCAGTTCCGGGGGGGGTTCAGATACGCAGTATTTT. It specifies CASSSGGGSDTQYF.

This clonotype was recorded at least ten times. The genes are TRBV20-1 and TRBJ1-4; TRBD1 matches 8 bases. After removal of 6 bases from V and 11 bases from J, the junction contained 20 bases not matched to a gene. CDR3 length equals 16 residues. Germline values: CDR1 DFQATT, CDR2 SNEGSKA (reference sequence). Written as DNA, the CDR3 is TGCAGTGCCGATGCCGGGGCCGGGACAGGCCTCCCTAAACTGTTTTTT. The encoded protein is CSADAGAGTGLPKLFF.

This clonotype was counted at least ten times. The chain carries TRBV25-1 and TRBJ2-4; D may be TRBD1 or TRBD2 (5 bases each). Trimming stripped 1 base from V and 0 bases from J, with 7 bases between. This CDR3 has 15 amino acids. CDR1 and CDR2 (germline): MGHDK, SYGVNS. The CDR3 loop is CASSEWGLAKNIQYF. The CDR3 DNA sequence: TGTGCCAGCAGTGAATGGGGGTTAGCCAAAAACATTCAGTACTTC.

Ten or more counts support this clonotype. This chain connects TRBV5-6 to TRBJ2-6; D is unclear. CDR3 length: 17 amino acids. With 1 base removed from V and 0 bases from J, the gap between germline ends came to 11 bases. Per the germline V gene, CDR1 is SGHDT and CDR2 is YYEEEE. CDR3 DNA: TGTGCCAGCAGCTTGAAGCGACTGACCTCTGGGGCCAACGTCCTGACTTTC. Translation gives CASSLKRLTSGANVLTF.

This clonotype has ten or more counts. V is TRBV20-1 and J is TRBJ2-7; 7 bases line up with TRBD1. V shed 3 bases and J 0 bases; nucleotides not matched to a gene: 8. There are 15 residues in the CDR3. Germline V gene lookup returns CDR1 DFQATT and CDR2 SNEGSKA (reference sequence). CDR3 in amino acids: CSARDRQGTSYEQYF. CDR3 sequence (DNA): TGCAGTGCTAGGGACAGACAGGGCACCTCCTACGAGCAGTACTTC.

This clonotype showed up many times. The genes are TRBV7-2 and TRBJ2-1, with D hard to call. The CDR3 consists of 13 residues. Germline-derived CDR1 and CDR2 are SGHTA and FQGNSA. V was trimmed by 3 bases and J by 4 bases, leaving 7 bases between them. CDR3 amino acids: CASSFVEYNEQFF. The CDR3 DNA reads as TGTGCCAGCAGCTTCGTCGAGTACAATGAGCAGTTCTTC.

This clonotype was seen at least ten times. V gene TRBV7-9 combines with J gene TRBJ1-1; no firm D call. V was pared by 4 bases and J by 1 base, with 19 bases between. CDR3 length: 17 residues. The germline gives CDR1 SEHNR, CDR2 FQNEAQ (reference sequence). CDR3 coding DNA: TGTGCCAGCAGCTCCGAAAGTTCAGGACTGAGGAACACTGAAGCTTTCTTT. It encodes CASSSESSGLRNTEAFF.

The chain employs TRBV20-1 and TRBJ1-4, with unresolved D. Germline values: CDR1 DFQATT, CDR2 SNEGSKA (reference sequence). Trimming pared 0 bases from V and 8 bases from J, leaving 13 bases between. The CDR3 length is 14 residues. The CDR3 spells CSARDIPGGEKLFF. CDR3 DNA: TGCAGTGCTAGAGATATCCCTGGCGGGGAAAAACTGTTTTTT.

Comment on this clonotype: This may be a read error: a much more frequent sequence differs by one nucleotide. V is TRBV19 and J is TRBJ2-1; 7 positions agree with TRBD2. This CDR3 region has 16 residues. V gave up 8 bases and J gave up 7 bases; unmatched junction bases: 17. Germline V gene data show CDR1 as LNHDA and CDR2 as SQIVND (reference sequence). The CDR3 reads CASYPTRGPGGNEQFF. The DNA of the CDR3 is TGTGCCAGTTACCCAACGCGGGGCCCCGGGGGGAATGAGCAGTTCTTC.

This chain joins TRBV18 and TRBJ2-1; D unresolved. CDR1 is KGHSH and CDR2 is LQKENI in the germline V gene. The length of the CDR3 is 16 residues. Trimming removed 3 bases at V and 1 base at J, with 13 bases between. The DNA of the CDR3 is TGTGCCAGCTCACCTCCCGTCAGACTTTCCTACAATGAGCAGTTCTTC. As protein: CASSPPVRLSYNEQFF.

Ten or more counts support this clonotype. V gene TRBV11-1 combines with J gene TRBJ2-6, with D perhaps being TRBD1 or TRBD2 (5 bases each). The CDR3 totals 15 residues. Trimming left V 2 bases short and J 5 bases short, with 10 bases between. Germline CDR1 and CDR2: SGHAT and FQDESV (reference sequence). This CDR3 reads CASSLSGRRANVLTF. The CDR3 DNA follows: TGTGCCAGCAGCTTATCGGGGCGAAGGGCCAACGTCCTGACTTTC.

The chain recombines TRBV29-1 with TRBJ1-2, with 8 bases fitting TRBD1. CDR3 length: 13 amino acids. Germline lookup yields CDR1 SQVTM and CDR2 ANQGSEA. V trimming: 7 bases; J trimming: 2 bases; junction bases outside the gene matches: 6. The CDR3 sequence is CSARDRRNYGYTF. The CDR3 coding sequence is TGCAGCGCACGGGACAGGAGGAACTATGGCTACACCTTC.

This clonotype has ten or more counts. The J gene is TRBJ2-7, the V gene TRBV7-2; possible D gene TRBD1, 5 bases. V lost 3 bases and J 1 base, leaving 7 bases between the germline ends. The CDR3 consists of 13 residues. Germline CDR1 reads SGHTA; CDR2 reads FQGNSA. CDR3 sequence reads: CASSFAGSYEQYV. The DNA for the CDR3 is TGTGCCAGCAGCTTCGCAGGGTCCTACGAGCAGTACGTC.

This clonotype was found many times. Written as DNA, the CDR3 is TGTGCCAGCAGCCCGCTGGCAGGGGGGTCCGGGGCCAACGTCCTGACTTTC. Translated: CASSPLAGGSGANVLTF. The chain carries TRBV7-9 and TRBJ2-6; D is perhaps TRBD1 (7 bases). From germline, CDR1 is SEHNR and CDR2 FQNEAQ (reference sequence). V was trimmed by 5 bases and J by 4 bases, leaving 18 bases between them. The CDR3 consists of 17 residues. The whole variable domain, remainder taken from reference TRBV7-9 and TRBJ2-6, is DTGVSQNPRHKITKRGQNVTFRCDPISEHNRLYWYRQTLGQGPEFLTYFQNEAQLEKSRLLSDRFSAERPKGSFSTLEIQRTEQGDSAMYLCASSPLAGGSGANVLTFGAGSRLTVL.

The table lists this clonotype with many counts. The genes are TRBV7-2 and TRBJ2-5; D uncertain. Trimming shortened V by 5 bases and J by 3 bases, and 10 bases separated the two germline ends. CDR1 and CDR2 (germline): SGHTA, FQGNSA. The CDR3 contains 13 residues. The CDR3 protein is CASSGLQEETQYF. CDR3 in DNA: TGTGCCAGCAGCGGTCTACAAGAAGAGACCCAGTACTTC.

The table lists this clonotype with many counts. The V call is TRBV4-1, the J call TRBJ1-1; D unclear. With 1 base removed from V and 2 bases from J, the gap between germline ends came to 17 bases. Germline lookup yields CDR1 MGHRA and CDR2 YSYEKL. The CDR3 sequence is 17 residues long. As DNA, the CDR3 is TGCGCCAGCAGCCAAGGAAGAGGAAGGGTAGGAAACACTGAAGCTTTCTTT. It yields the protein CASSQGRGRVGNTEAFF.

This clonotype was observed at least ten times. The chain is built from TRBV29-1 and TRBJ2-2; D remains unclear. Trimming stripped 5 bases from V and 1 base from J, with 8 bases between. The CDR3 spans 13 residues. Germline CDR1 reads SQVTM; CDR2 reads ANQGSEA. CDR3 residues: CSVLSGNTGELFF. In DNA form, the CDR3 reads TGCAGCGTTCTGTCGGGGAACACCGGGGAGCTGTTTTTT.

The sample holds one count of this clonotype. J is TRBJ2-5 and V is TRBV7-9; D could derive from TRBD1 or TRBD2 (5 bases each). The CDR3 covers 14 residues. Germline lookup yields CDR1 SEHNR and CDR2 FQNEAQ (reference sequence). Trimming pared 4 bases from V and 2 bases from J, leaving 11 bases between. The CDR3 loop is CASSSWGIQETQYF. Here the CDR3 DNA reads TGTGCCAGCAGCTCATGGGGGATTCAAGAGACCCAGTACTTC.

The chain recombines TRBV2 with TRBJ2-5; 7 bases are a match to TRBD1. Germline values: CDR1 SNHLY, CDR2 FYNNEI. With V trimmed by 8 bases and J by 1 base, 7 bases remained unmatched. The CDR3 length is 14 residues. The CDR3 reads CASSLTGTQETQYF. The CDR3 region has the DNA TGTGCCAGCTCGTTGACAGGGACCCAAGAGACCCAGTACTTC.

Ten or more counts support this clonotype. This sequence joins TRBV20-1 and TRBJ2-3; D is undetermined. The V end lost 0 bases, the J end lost 0 bases, and 7 bases lay between the germline ends. This CDR3 contains 14 residues. Germline-derived CDR1 and CDR2 are DFQATT and SNEGSKA (reference sequence). The CDR3 bases are TGCAGTGCTAGAGATCGGCCTAGCACAGATACGCAGTATTTT. Encoded protein: CSARDRPSTDTQYF.

This clonotype was seen at least ten times. This chain uses TRBV5-1 with TRBJ2-2, with D perhaps TRBD1 (6 bases). The CDR3 covers 14 residues. From germline, CDR1 is SGHRS and CDR2 YFSETQ. V lost 4 bases to trimming and J lost 2 bases, with 9 bases between them. This CDR3 reads CASSTQGNTGELFF. DNA for the CDR3: TGCGCCAGCAGCACACAGGGAAACACCGGGGAGCTGTTTTTT. Filled out from reference TRBV5-1 and TRBJ2-2, the complete variable domain reads KAGVTQTPRYLIKTRGQQVTLSCSPISGHRSVSWYQQTPGQGLQFLFEYFSETQRNKGNFPGRFSGRQFSNSRSEMNVSTLELGDSALYLCASSTQGNTGELFFGEGSRLTVL.

This clonotype was observed at least ten times. CDR3 in amino acids: CASSQEGGQEIYEQYV. As DNA, the CDR3 is TGCGCCAGCAGCCAAGAAGGTGGACAGGAGATCTACGAGCAGTACGTC. The rearrangement joins TRBV4-1 to TRBJ2-7, with 7 bases lining up with TRBD1. CDR1 is MGHRA, CDR2 YSYEKL, per germline. J gave up 3 bases and V 0 bases, and 8 bases lay outside the gene matches. CDR3 length equals 16 residues.

This clonotype was counted between two and nine times. The rearrangement links TRBV20-1 to TRBJ2-5; D remains ambiguous. The V end was cut by 5 bases, the J end by 1 base, with 11 bases between. The CDR3 sequence is 13 residues long. The germline CDR1 and CDR2 sequences are DFQATT and SNEGSKA (reference sequence). The CDR3 DNA follows: TGCAGTGCTTCCTGGGCACTCCAAGAGACCCAGTACTTC. Translation: CSASWALQETQYF.

This clonotype was detected ten times or more. The V call is TRBV2, the J call TRBJ1-1; D call uncertain. This CDR3 has 10 residues. V lost 6 bases and J lost 4, with 3 bases in between. CDR1 is SNHLY, CDR2 FYNNEI, per germline. The CDR3 bases are TGTGCCAGCAGAGGCACTGAAGCTTTCTTT. Residues: CASRGTEAFF.

This clonotype was picked up many times. CDR3 DNA: TGTGCCTCCCAAGTTTCAGGGGCTAATGAAAAACTGTTTTTT. As protein: CASQVSGANEKLFF. This rearrangement joins TRBV7-8 to TRBJ1-4; the D gene is possibly TRBD1 (6 bases). V gave up 11 bases and J gave up 3 bases, with 16 bases separating them. CDR1 and CDR2 (germline): SGHVS, FQNEAQ. The CDR3 covers 14 residues. The entire variable domain, with the rest obtained from reference TRBV7-8 and TRBJ1-4, is as follows: GAGVSQSPRYKVAKRGQDVALRCDPISGHVSLFWYQQALGQGPEFLTYFQNEAQLDKSGLPSDRFFAERPEGSVSTLKIQRTQQEDSAVYLCASQVSGANEKLFFGSGTQLSVL.

In this sample, this clonotype turned up many times. The rearrangement joins TRBV20-1 to TRBJ1-1; 7 nucleotides align to TRBD1. V was clipped by 5 bases and J by 1 base; unmatched bases: 10. CDR1 and CDR2 (germline): DFQATT, SNEGSKA (reference sequence). This CDR3 comprises 15 residues. The CDR3 sequence: CSARGQGGRNTEAFF. The CDR3 nucleotides read TGCAGTGCTCGGGGGCAGGGGGGAAGGAACACTGAAGCTTTCTTT.

This clonotype was counted only a few times. V and J are TRBV24-1 and TRBJ2-5; 8 bases fit TRBD1. The junction had 8 bases not matched to a gene; V was cut back by 2 bases and J by 4 bases. Germline loops: CDR1 KGHDR, CDR2 SFDVKD. The CDR3 runs 16 residues. CDR3 sequence reads: CATSDSPSTGGETQYF. Written as DNA, the CDR3 is TGTGCCACCAGTGATTCGCCTTCAACAGGGGGAGAGACCCAGTACTTC.

This clonotype was found many times. The chain joins TRBV28 to TRBJ1-2; no reliable D call. CDR1 is MDHEN, CDR2 SYDVKM, per germline. V lost 7 bases and J 0 bases, leaving 15 bases between the germline ends. This CDR3 comprises 15 residues. This CDR3 is CASIPPRAANYGYTF. The CDR3 DNA reads TGTGCCAGCATCCCCCCTCGGGCAGCTAACTATGGCTACACCTTC.

The chain joins TRBV19 to TRBJ1-5; D is uncertain. The length of the CDR3 is 13 residues. V was pared by 3 bases and J by 9 bases, with 12 bases between. Germline lookup yields CDR1 LNHDA and CDR2 SQIVND (reference sequence). The CDR3 region is CASSIDSPGPQHF. The CDR3 DNA follows: TGTGCCAGTAGTATTGACTCTCCGGGGCCCCAGCATTTT.

This clonotype was seen at least ten times. J is TRBJ2-7 and V is TRBV12-3 or TRBV12-4; the D gene is possibly TRBD2 (6 bases). Trimming took 6 bases from V and 3 from J, leaving 15 bases between them. The CDR3 runs to 14 residues. CDR3: CASSPSGVFYEQYF. The CDR3 DNA reads as TGTGCCAGCAGCCCCTCGGGGGTCTTCTACGAGCAGTACTTC.

This clonotype has at least ten counts. The J gene is TRBJ2-2, the V gene TRBV6-2 or TRBV6-3, with D perhaps given as TRBD1 or TRBD2 (5 bases each). This CDR3 has 14 residues. Trimming pared 6 bases from V and 4 bases from J, leaving 12 bases between. Germline-derived CDR1 and CDR2 are MNHEY and SVGEGT. Here the CDR3 reads CASRVREITGELFF. Written as DNA, the CDR3 is TGTGCCAGCAGAGTCAGGGAGATCACCGGGGAGCTGTTTTTT.